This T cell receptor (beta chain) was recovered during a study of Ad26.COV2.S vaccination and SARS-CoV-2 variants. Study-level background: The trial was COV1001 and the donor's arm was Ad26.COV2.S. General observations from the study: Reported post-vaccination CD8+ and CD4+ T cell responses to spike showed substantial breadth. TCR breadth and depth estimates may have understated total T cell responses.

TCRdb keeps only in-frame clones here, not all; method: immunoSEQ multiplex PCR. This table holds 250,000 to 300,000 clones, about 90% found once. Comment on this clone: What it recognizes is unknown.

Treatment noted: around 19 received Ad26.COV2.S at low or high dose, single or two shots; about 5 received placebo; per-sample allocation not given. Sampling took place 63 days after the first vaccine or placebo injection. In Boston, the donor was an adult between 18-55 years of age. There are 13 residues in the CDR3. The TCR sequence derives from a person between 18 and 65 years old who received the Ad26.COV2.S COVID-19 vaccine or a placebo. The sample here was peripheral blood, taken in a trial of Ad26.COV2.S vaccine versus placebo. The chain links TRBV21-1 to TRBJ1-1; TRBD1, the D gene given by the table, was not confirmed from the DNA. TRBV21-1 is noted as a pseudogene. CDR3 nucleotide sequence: TGTGCCAGCAGTCACAGGGGATACACTGAAGCTTTCTTT. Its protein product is CASSHRGYTEAFF.